The 22 T cell receptor beta chains below come from one sample, sequenced in a study of cytomegalovirus exposure and HLA in healthy donors. The PCR had 60 Vbeta and 13 Jbeta primers. Profiled with immunoSEQ multiplex PCR; TCRdb holds only in-frame clones, not every one. The table has about 130,000 clones, under 80% seen once. Sequencing was done on a sample of PBMCs. The receptors here all came from a man aged 18 to 29 in good health and CMV-seropositive.

The genes are TRBV11-2 and TRBJ1-6, with TRBD1 matching 9 bases. The germline V gene has CDR1 SGHAT and CDR2 FQNNGV. Trimming cost V 5 bases and J 10 bases; bases outside gene matches: 6. The CDR3 runs to 14 residues. The CDR3 sequence: CASSQGQGGSPLHF. As DNA, the CDR3 is TGTGCCAGCAGCCAGGGACAGGGTGGCTCACCCCTCCACTTT.

The V call is TRBV19, the J call TRBJ1-5; D gene ambiguous. Per the germline V gene, CDR1 is LNHDA and CDR2 is SQIVND (reference sequence). V lost 5 bases to trimming and J lost 0 bases, with 11 bases between them. This CDR3 has 15 residues. The CDR3 DNA reads as TGTGCCAGTAGTTTGTCGGAGTATAGCAATCAGCCCCAGCATTTT. This gives the protein CASSLSEYSNQPQHF.

The CDR3 loop reads CASSFIGTGNYGYTF. DNA for the CDR3: TGCGCCAGCAGCTTCATAGGGACAGGGAACTATGGCTACACCTTC. The chain recombines TRBV5-1 with TRBJ1-2; 9 bases are shared with TRBD1. CDR3 length equals 15 residues. The junction had 4 bases not matched to a gene; V was cut back by 2 bases and J by 2 bases. CDR1 is SGHRS and CDR2 is YFSETQ in the germline V gene.

CDR3 DNA: TGCGCCAGCAGCTTGTCGGGGAACGGTCAGCCCCAGCATTTT. It translates to CASSLSGNGQPQHF. This chain joins TRBV5-1 and TRBJ1-5; D is undetermined. CDR3 size: 14 residues. CDR1 and CDR2 (germline): SGHRS, YFSETQ. Trimming took off 1 base at V and 6 bases at J, with 11 bases between the two ends.

J is TRBJ2-7 and V is TRBV4-3; 13 bases line up with TRBD2. Unmatched junction bases numbered 6, after V lost 7 bases and J lost 6 bases. Germline assignment: CDR1 LGHNA and CDR2 YSLEER. This CDR3 is built from 14 residues. CDR3 sequence: CASTPGTSGTEQYF. The CDR3 DNA reads TGCGCCAGCACCCCCGGGACTAGCGGGACCGAGCAGTACTTC.

This clone was counted between two and nine times. This specimen includes other DNA sequences encoding the same CDR3. The chain couples TRBV9 to TRBJ2-7, with TRBD2 matching over 12 bases. V was clipped by 0 bases and J by 0 bases; unmatched bases: 4. This CDR3 is built from 17 residues. Germline CDR1 SGDLS, CDR2 YYNGEE. DNA for the CDR3: TGTGCCAGCAGCGTAGGCCTAGCGGGAGGGAGCTCCTACGAGCAGTACTTC. Its translation is CASSVGLAGGSSYEQYF. Full variable domain (missing parts from reference TRBV9 and TRBJ2-7): DSGVTQTPKHLITATGQRVTLRCSPRSGDLSVYWYQQSLDQGLQFLIQYYNGEERAKGNILERFSAQQFPDLHSELNLSSLELGDSALYFCASSVGLAGGSSYEQYFGPGTRLTVT.

As regards this clone: The germline gene is not matched at one end of the junction; a read error may be the cause. This chain links TRBV19 with TRBJ2-1; 7 bases fit TRBD1. The CDR3 sequence is 13 residues long. Germline V lookup: CDR1 LNHDA, CDR2 SQIVND (reference sequence). This CDR3 is CASTRTGDYRLIF. In nucleotides, the CDR3 is TGTGCCAGTACGAGGACAGGCGATTACCGGCTCATCTTC.

DNA of the CDR3: TGTGCCAGCAGCCAAGAGATAGGGGCTAGATACAATGAGCAGTTCTTC. Amino acids: CASSQEIGARYNEQFF. The rearrangement uses TRBV4-2 and TRBJ2-1, with a weak D call TRBD1 (5 bases). The V gene lost 0 bases and the J gene lost 4 bases, with 13 bases spanning the gap. Germline CDR1 LGHNA, CDR2 YNFKEQ. This CDR3 is 16 amino acids long.

The chain links TRBV28 to TRBJ2-7, with 7 bases identical to TRBD2. Germline V gives CDR1 MDHEN, CDR2 SYDVKM. This CDR3 contains 14 residues. V was pared by 5 bases and J by 6 bases, with 10 bases of the junction left unmatched. The chain's CDR3 is CASSEGDWTSEQYF. The CDR3 DNA sequence: TGTGCCAGCAGTGAAGGAGACTGGACTAGCGAGCAGTACTTC.

This chain joins TRBV6-1 and TRBJ2-2, with D unresolved. The length of the CDR3 is 15 residues. The germline V gene has CDR1 MNHNS and CDR2 SASEGT. V lost 1 base, J lost 1 base, and 7 bases lay in between. CDR3 region: CASSEVRGNTGELFF. In nucleotides, the CDR3 is TGTGCCAGCAGTGAAGTTCGAGGGAACACCGGGGAGCTGTTTTTT.

This clone occurred a few times. This sequence joins TRBV27 and TRBJ2-7; 8 nucleotides align to TRBD2. V shed 5 bases, J shed 5 bases, and the junction held 5 bases outside the gene matches. CDR1 and CDR2 (germline): MNHEY, SMNVEV (reference sequence). This CDR3 has 13 amino acids. The CDR3 DNA follows: TGTGCCAGCAGTCGGCGGGGGGAAAACGAGCAGTACTTC. Its protein is CASSRRGENEQYF.

This clone has only a few counts. The chain couples TRBV7-9 to TRBJ1-3; D ambiguous. V lost 3 bases to trimming and J lost 0 bases, with 9 bases between them. Looked up from germline, CDR1 is SEHNR and CDR2 is FQNEAQ (reference sequence). This CDR3 has 15 residues. The CDR3 loop is CASSFLRGSGNTIYF. The CDR3 DNA is TGTGCCAGCAGCTTTCTTAGAGGCTCTGGAAACACCATATATTTT.

The V and J genes are TRBV27 and TRBJ1-1, with D maybe TRBD1 (6 bases). The V and J ends lost 6 bases and 3 bases respectively, with 20 bases between them. The length of the CDR3 is 16 residues. The germline V gene encodes CDR1 MNHEY and CDR2 SMNVEV (reference sequence). CDR3 region: CASRLIGGELDTEAFF. CDR3 nucleotide sequence: TGTGCCAGCAGATTGATAGGGGGTGAATTGGACACTGAAGCTTTCTTT.

The V and J genes are TRBV7-9 and TRBJ2-1; 9 positions agree with TRBD2. Trimming took 3 bases from V and 6 from J; bases not matched to a gene: 3. This CDR3 region has 14 residues. Germline V CDR1 and CDR2: SEHNR, FQNEAQ (reference sequence). CDR3 amino acids: CASSFSGGSNEQFF. The CDR3 coding sequence is TGTGCCAGCAGCTTTAGCGGGGGCTCCAATGAGCAGTTCTTC. Full variable domain (missing parts from reference TRBV7-9 and TRBJ2-1): DTGVSQNPRHKITKRGQNVTFRCDPISEHNRLYWYRQTLGQGPEFLTYFQNEAQLEKSRLLSDRFSAERPKGSFSTLEIQRTEQGDSAMYLCASSFSGGSNEQFFGPGTRLTVL.

The chain uses TRBV28 and TRBJ2-3, with 7 bases matching TRBD2. This CDR3 has 12 residues. J lost 6 bases, V lost 5 bases, and 2 bases had no gene match. Germline V gives CDR1 MDHEN, CDR2 SYDVKM. The CDR3 spells CASSLADDTQYF. CDR3 in DNA: TGTGCCAGCAGTCTAGCGGATGATACGCAGTATTTT.

This clone was counted a single time. V gene TRBV19 combines with J gene TRBJ2-1; TRBD2 matches at 10 bases. V shed 3 bases and J 9 bases; nucleotides not matched to a gene: 5. This CDR3 is 14 amino acids long. Germline CDR1 is LNHDA and CDR2 is SQIVND (reference sequence). Written as DNA, the CDR3 is TGTGCCAGTAGTATCACTAGCGGGATAATTGAGCAGTTCTTC. It yields the protein CASSITSGIIEQFF. Variable domain in full (rest from reference TRBV19 and TRBJ2-1): DGGITQSPKYLFRKEGQNVTLSCEQNLNHDAMYWYRQDPGQGLRLIYYSQIVNDFQKGDIAEGYSVSREKKESFPLTVTSAQKNPTAFYLCASSITSGIIEQFFGPGTRLTVL.

In this sample, this clone turned up once. The chain combines TRBV5-4 with TRBJ1-2, with unresolved D. From germline, CDR1 is SGHNT and CDR2 YYREEE (reference sequence). There are 15 residues in the CDR3. V was clipped by 2 bases and J by 3 bases, with 14 bases between them. The CDR3 loop reads CASSFFSRDYYGYTF. CDR3 sequence (DNA): TGTGCCAGCAGCTTTTTTTCTCGGGATTACTATGGCTACACCTTC.

The rearrangement links TRBV19 to TRBJ2-7, with 8 bases aligning to TRBD1. The CDR3 length is 15 residues. J gave up 2 bases and V 9 bases, and 12 bases lay outside the gene matches. Germline assignment: CDR1 LNHDA and CDR2 SQIVND (reference sequence). CDR3 in amino acids: CASTGGGTGAYEQYF. The CDR3 nucleotides read TGTGCCAGCACGGGTGGCGGGACAGGTGCCTACGAGCAGTACTTC.

V is TRBV20-1 and J is TRBJ1-1; D gene unclear. Trimming removed 7 bases at V and 9 bases at J, with 15 bases between. The CDR3 totals 11 residues. Germline V gives CDR1 DFQATT, CDR2 SNEGSKA (reference sequence). The CDR3 is CSDQVADKAFF. DNA for the CDR3: TGCAGTGATCAGGTGGCAGACAAAGCTTTCTTT.

The rearrangement links TRBV30 to TRBJ2-3, with 7 bases that match TRBD2. The CDR3 contains 13 residues. The V segment lost 1 base and the J segment 7 bases; nucleotides outside the gene matches: 5. The germline V gene encodes CDR1 GTSNPN and CDR2 SVGIG (reference sequence). This chain's CDR3 is CAWSAPGLYTQYF. In DNA form, the CDR3 reads TGTGCCTGGAGTGCACCGGGACTATATACGCAGTATTTT.

This chain uses TRBV11-2 with TRBJ2-5, with 8 bases lining up with TRBD2. The length of the CDR3 is 15 residues. The ends lost 3 bases at V and 5 bases at J; junction bases unmatched: 8. Per the germline V gene, CDR1 is SGHAT and CDR2 is FQNNGV. The CDR3 reads CASSFSGRSHETQYF. CDR3 in DNA: TGTGCCAGCAGCTTCAGCGGGAGATCCCACGAGACCCAGTACTTC. Full variable domain (remainder filled in from reference TRBV11-2 and TRBJ2-5): EAGVAQSPRYKIIEKRQSVAFWCNPISGHATLYWYQQILGQGPKLLIQFQNNGVVDDSQLPKDRFSAERLKGVDSTLKIQPAKLEDSAVYLCASSFSGRSHETQYFGPGTRLLVL.

CDR3 loop: CASSVGHMNTEAFF. The CDR3 DNA follows: TGTGCCAGCAGCGTGGGACACATGAACACTGAAGCTTTCTTT. The V call is TRBV7-9, the J call TRBJ1-1; D is possibly TRBD1 (6 bases). CDR1 is SEHNR and CDR2 is FQNEAQ in the germline V gene (reference sequence). Trimming pared 5 bases from V and 0 bases from J, leaving 10 bases between. CDR3 length: 14 residues.